Presented here are 18 T cell receptor beta chains from one specimen sequenced in a study of blood T cells in healthy people across ages. It was with a sample-barcoded 5' primer and a J-beta primer mix that a second PCR of about 6 to 12 cycles was run. TCRdb reprocessed the 5' RACE reads with MiXCR, giving one entry per CDR3 protein. The sample shows around 1,700,000 distinct CDR3 sequences, roughly 27% of them seen only once. The sequencing sample was made of blood. The receptors derive from a woman aged 25 to 39 in good health.

Only one count was recorded for this clonotype. The chain carries TRBV7-3 and TRBJ2-1; 8 bases agree with TRBD2. This CDR3 is built from 16 residues. Germline V gene data show CDR1 as SGHTA and CDR2 as FQGTGA. Trimming at V came to 2 bases and at J to 3 bases, leaving 6 bases not matched to a gene. The CDR3 sequence is CASSLAGGPFYNEQFF. The CDR3, as DNA: TGTGCCAGCAGCTTAGCGGGGGGACCGTTCTACAATGAGCAGTTCTTC.

Remarks on this clonotype: At one end the junction does not follow the germline gene, possibly because of a read error. CDR3 in amino acids: CSAPQPAKRDTEAFF. Here the CDR3 DNA reads TGCAGTGCCCCTCAGCCAGCCAAAAGGGACACCGAAGCTTTCTTT. The chain is built from TRBV20-1 and TRBJ1-1; D is perhaps TRBD1 (6 bases). The germline V gene has CDR1 DFQATT and CDR2 SNEGSKA (reference sequence). CDR3 size: 15 residues.

The chain couples TRBV28 to TRBJ2-1, with 8 bases lining up with TRBD1. Germline V gives CDR1 MDHEN, CDR2 SYDVKM. J gave up 5 bases and V 8 bases, and 2 bases lay outside the gene matches. The CDR3 covers 12 residues. CDR3 sequence (DNA): TGTGCCAGCGGGACAGGAGACAATGAGCAGTTCTTC. As protein: CASGTGDNEQFF. Full variable domain (remainder filled in from reference TRBV28 and TRBJ2-1): DVKVTQSSRYLVKRTGEKVFLECVQDMDHENMFWYRQDPGLGLRLIYFSYDVKMKEKGDIPEGYSVSREKKERFSLILESASTNQTSMYLCASGTGDNEQFFGPGTRLTVL.

V and J are TRBV20-1 and TRBJ2-5; TRBD2 is a possible D gene (6 bases). This CDR3 is built from 10 residues. Germline lookup yields CDR1 DFQATT and CDR2 SNEGSKA (reference sequence). Trimming removed 6 bases from V and 7 bases from J, with 9 bases in between. The chain's CDR3 is CSAVGGTQYF. For the CDR3, the DNA is TGCAGTGCAGTGGGGGGGACCCAGTACTTC.

This clonotype was seen many times. The genes are TRBV27 and TRBJ2-7; 14 bases are shared with TRBD2. J gave up 6 bases and V 5 bases, and 6 bases lay outside the gene matches. Germline V CDR1 and CDR2: MNHEY, SMNVEV (reference sequence). The CDR3 covers 15 residues. The CDR3 reads CASSLGGLAGVEQYF. The CDR3 coding sequence is TGTGCCAGCAGTCTAGGGGGACTAGCGGGAGTCGAGCAGTACTTC.

This chain uses TRBV21-1 with TRBJ2-7. TRBV21-1 is shown as a pseudogene. The CDR3 totals 13 residues. The CDR3 nucleotides read TGTGCCAGCAGCAAAACAGAGTACTACGAGCAGTACTTC. Translating it yields CASSKTEYYEQYF.

V is TRBV28 and J is TRBJ1-2; a weak D match, TRBD1 (5 bases). V dropped 6 bases and J dropped 1 base, with 15 bases sitting between them. Germline-derived CDR1 and CDR2 are MDHEN and SYDVKM. The CDR3 extends over 15 amino acids. The DNA for the CDR3 is TGTGCCAGCAGAATCGGGACGGTGGGTAACTATGGCTACACCTTC. Translating gives CASRIGTVGNYGYTF.

Comment on this clonotype: Being one base from a much bigger clone, this may be a read error. The V gene is TRBV12-3 or TRBV12-4, the J gene TRBJ1-2; D remains ambiguous. The CDR3 spans 13 residues. V lost 6 bases, J lost 5 bases, and 13 bases lay in between. CDR3 bases: TGTGCCAGCAGGAGCAAGGACGTATATGGCTACACCTTC. This encodes CASRSKDVYGYTF.

The V call is TRBV7-9, the J call TRBJ2-1; the match to TRBD2 covers 14 bases. Per germline, CDR1 SEHNR and CDR2 FQNEAQ (reference sequence). The CDR3 has 16 amino acids. J lost 4 bases, V lost 5 bases, and 4 bases had no gene match. The CDR3 DNA reads as TGTGCCAGCAGCGAACGGACTAGCGGGGGGTACAATGAGCAGTTCTTC. It yields the protein CASSERTSGGYNEQFF. Combining the CDR3 with reference TRBV7-9 and TRBJ2-1 gives the whole variable domain DTGVSQNPRHKITKRGQNVTFRCDPISEHNRLYWYRQTLGQGPEFLTYFQNEAQLEKSRLLSDRFSAERPKGSFSTLEIQRTEQGDSAMYLCASSERTSGGYNEQFFGPGTRLTVL.

This chain connects TRBV5-1 to TRBJ1-1; tentatively, D is TRBD1 (6 bases). The CDR3 contains 14 residues. Trimming stripped 4 bases from V and 0 bases from J, with 10 bases between. Per the germline V gene, CDR1 is SGHRS and CDR2 is YFSETQ. CDR3 amino acids: CASSRQELNTEAFF. The CDR3 region has the DNA TGCGCCAGCAGCCGACAGGAATTGAACACTGAAGCTTTCTTT.

The gene calls are TRBV5-1 and TRBJ2-3, with D possibly TRBD1 on 7 matching bases. V shed 0 bases and J shed 1 base, with 15 bases lying between them. CDR3 length equals 17 residues. The germline gives CDR1 SGHRS, CDR2 YFSETQ. The CDR3, as DNA: TGCGCCAGCAGCTTGGATCCCCAGGGGGGAGGCACAGATACGCAGTATTTT. It encodes CASSLDPQGGGTDTQYF.

This chain links TRBV7-2 with TRBJ2-7; D remains ambiguous. Trimming removed 8 bases at V and 3 bases at J, with 8 bases between. Germline CDR1 and CDR2: SGHTA and FQGNSA. The CDR3 runs to 11 residues. CDR3 coding DNA: TGTGCCAGCGCACTATTCTACGAGCAGTACTTC. The encoded protein is CASALFYEQYF.

The chain is built from TRBV12-3 or TRBV12-4 and TRBJ2-7, with D maybe TRBD2 (6 bases). Trimming shortened V by 3 bases and J by 11 bases, and 14 bases separated the two germline ends. The CDR3 extends over 12 amino acids. The CDR3, as DNA: TGTGCCAGCAGTTTTAGACTAGGCGTAAAGTACTTC. It yields the protein CASSFRLGVKYF.

With respect to this clonotype: Given a much more abundant clone one base away, this may be a read error. V usage is TRBV5-1 and J usage is TRBJ2-5, with unresolved D. Trimming pared 7 bases from V and 5 bases from J, leaving 15 bases between. Germline assignment: CDR1 SGHRS and CDR2 YFSETQ. There are 13 residues in the CDR3. DNA for the CDR3: TGCGCCAGCGGCTCAGACACGGGCGAGACCCAGTACTTC. Its translation is CASGSDTGETQYF.

This clonotype appeared many times. The chain joins TRBV5-5 to TRBJ2-4, with TRBD1 as a possible D gene (6 bases). V lost 3 bases, J lost 0 bases, and 13 bases lay in between. CDR3 length: 16 amino acids. From germline, CDR1 is SGHKS and CDR2 YYEKEE (reference sequence). The CDR3 loop reads CASSYRDTVAKNIQYF. The CDR3 DNA sequence: TGTGCCAGCAGCTACCGGGACACTGTAGCCAAAAACATTCAGTACTTC.

This chain links TRBV7-8 with TRBJ2-1; 10 bases map to TRBD2. The length of the CDR3 is 15 residues. The J segment lost 8 bases and the V segment lost 4 bases, leaving 8 bases of the junction unmatched. The germline V gene has CDR1 SGHVS and CDR2 FQNEAQ. The CDR3 loop reads CASSSRKLAGYEQFF. The CDR3 DNA reads TGTGCCAGCAGCTCCCGAAAACTAGCGGGATATGAGCAGTTCTTC. The complete variable domain, with remaining parts taken from reference TRBV7-8 and TRBJ2-1, reads GAGVSQSPRYKVAKRGQDVALRCDPISGHVSLFWYQQALGQGPEFLTYFQNEAQLDKSGLPSDRFFAERPEGSVSTLKIQRTQQEDSAVYLCASSSRKLAGYEQFFGPGTRLTVL.

This chain uses TRBV2 with TRBJ2-7; 8 nucleotides align to TRBD2. The last part of the DNA fits TRBJ2-5 better; the J call may be wrong. Germline V gives CDR1 SNHLY, CDR2 FYNNEI. This CDR3 has 13 residues. CDR3 coding DNA: TGTGCCAGCAGTGGAGCTAGCGGGGAGACCCAGTACTTC. It is translated as CASSGASGETQYF.

For this clonotype: A read error may be the cause here, since a much bigger clone is one base away. This chain links TRBV5-5 with TRBJ2-5, with TRBD2 identical over 14 bases. This CDR3 region has 16 residues. Germline values: CDR1 SGHKS, CDR2 YYEKEE (reference sequence). J was trimmed by 11 bases and V by 4 bases; bases with no gene match: 13. This CDR3 is CASSTGLAGVWHEQYF. CDR3 DNA sequence: TGTGCCAGCAGCACGGGACTAGCGGGAGTATGGCATGAGCAGTACTTC. The variable domain in full, completed from reference TRBV5-5 and TRBJ2-5, reads DAGVTQSPTHLIKTRGQQVTLRCSPISGHKSVSWYQQVLGQGPQFIFQYYEKEERGRGNFPDRFSARQFPNYSSELNVNALLLGDSALYLCASSTGLAGVWHEQYFGPGTRLLVL.